A selection of T cell receptor beta chains follows, all from one sample in a study of T cells in tumors and immune-related adverse events. Sequencing was performed with immunoSEQ multiplex PCR; in TCRdb, only in-frame clones are kept and a portion is missing. The sample holds approximately 8,100 clones, less than 95% seen once. Here the sequenced sample was lymph node tissue, taken from a patient treated with anti-PD-1 therapy. These receptor sequences come from a female donor with metastatic renal cell carcinoma. The CDR3 runs from the conserved cysteine through the conserved F or W. D genes are given only for firm matches. Part of the rows lack a size; the others show once, few, many or a class for expanded clones.

>TRBV7-7|-|-|TRBJ1-3
CASSPNFSGNTIYF
TGTGCCAGCAGCCCGAACTTCTCTGGAAACACCATATATTTT
>TRBV6-5|-|-|TRBJ1-5
CASSYTSHQPQHF
TGTGCCAGCAGTTACACTTCTCATCAGCCCCAGCATTTT
>TRBV5-6|-|-|TRBJ2-7
CASSLAGRTFYNYEQYF
TGTGCCAGCAGCTTGGCCGGCAGGACCTTCTACAACTACGAGCAGTACTTC
>TRBV14|-|-|TRBJ1-2
CASSHTGVYGYTF
TGTGCCAGCAGCCATACGGGAGTCTATGGCTACACCTTC
>TRBV10-1|few|-|TRBJ2-7
CASSESPGEITYEQYF
TGCGCCAGCAGTGAGTCCCCAGGAGAGATCACCTACGAGCAGTACTTC
>TRBV5-1|-|-|TRBJ2-5
CASSLGFGQETQYF
TGCGCCAGCAGCTTGGGATTTGGGCAAGAGACCCAGTACTTC
>TRBV18|-|-|TRBJ1-1
CASSLPSTLGTEAFF
TGTGCCAGCTCACTCCCCTCGACGCTAGGGACTGAAGCTTTCTTT
>TRBV7-2|-|-|TRBJ2-2
CASSRTTGNTGELFF
TGTGCCAGCAGTCGGACTACCGGAAACACCGGGGAGCTGTTTTTT
>TRBV5-1|once|TRBD2|TRBJ2-1
CASSSRTSPGGNEQFF
TGCGCCAGCAGCTCGAGGACCAGCCCGGGGGGCAATGAGCAGTTCTTC
>TRBV11-3|-|TRBD1|TRBJ1-2
CASSLDAGQNYGYTF
TGTGCCAGCAGCTTAGATGCGGGACAGAACTATGGCTACACCTTC
>TRBV7-9|-|-|TRBJ2-2
CASSAPGRVGAGELFF
TGTGCCAGCAGCGCGCCGGGACGGGTGGGCGCCGGGGAGCTGTTTTTT
>TRBV5-8|-|TRBD2|TRBJ2-5
CASSLGEGLSKTQYF
TGTGCCAGCAGCTTGGGGGAGGGCCTTTCAAAGACCCAGTACTTC
>TRBV6-6|-|-|TRBJ2-5
CASSYGGAGFQETQYF
TGTGCCAGCAGTTACGGGGGGGCTGGATTCCAAGAGACCCAGTACTTC
>TRBV27|-|TRBD1|TRBJ1-2
CASSWRTGVGYTF
TGTGCCAGCAGTTGGAGGACAGGGGTCGGCTACACCTTC
>TRBV9|once|-|TRBJ1-3
CASSPVSGNTIYF
TGTGCCAGCAGCCCCGTCTCTGGAAACACCATATATTTT
>TRBV11-2|-|TRBD1|TRBJ2-1
CASSAQGSSYNEQFF
TGTGCCAGCAGCGCACAGGGGAGCTCCTACAATGAGCAGTTCTTC
>TRBV18|-|-|TRBJ2-7
CASSPPRGPHEQYF
TGTGCCAGCTCACCACCTCGGGGGCCCCACGAGCAGTACTTC
>TRBV18|-|TRBD1|TRBJ2-7
CASSPRQGSSYEQYF
TGTGCCAGCTCACCTCGACAGGGAAGCTCCTACGAGCAGTACTTC
>TRBV7-9|few|-|TRBJ1-5
CASSRSPARSNQPQHF
TGTGCCAGCAGCCGCAGCCCCGCCAGGAGCAATCAGCCCCAGCATTTT
>TRBV5-1|-|-|TRBJ1-5
CASSLAGGGSNQPQHF
TGCGCCAGCAGCTTGGCCGGGGGGGGCAGCAATCAGCCCCAGCATTTT
>TRBV5-1|-|TRBD2|TRBJ2-1
CASSKTLTGLAGGPNEQFF
TGCGCCAGCAGCAAAACCCTAACAGGACTAGCGGGGGGCCCCAATGAGCAGTTCTTC
>TRBV4-2|-|-|TRBJ2-1
CASSSGYPEQFF
TGTGCCAGCAGCTCAGGGTATCCTGAGCAGTTCTTC
>TRBV15|-|TRBD2|TRBJ2-2
CATSRDRLAGSTGELFF
TGTGCCACCAGCAGAGATAGGCTAGCGGGGAGCACCGGGGAGCTGTTTTTT
>TRBV4-1|once|-|TRBJ1-1
CASSQDRRSFGGNTEAFF
TGCGCCAGCAGCCAAGATCGGCGGTCCTTCGGGGGGAACACTGAAGCTTTCTTT
>TRBV15|-|TRBD1|TRBJ1-3
CATSRGTGSGNTIYF
TGTGCCACCAGCAGAGGGACAGGGTCTGGAAACACCATATATTTT
>TRBV6-5|-|TRBD1|TRBJ2-1
CASSYSRQGAYNEQFF
TGTGCCAGCAGTTACTCACGACAGGGCGCCTACAATGAGCAGTTCTTC
>TRBV5-1|-|-|TRBJ2-7
CASSTNLPGRYEQYF
TGCGCCAGCAGCACCAACCTGCCGGGACGCTACGAGCAGTACTTC
>TRBV6-1|-|-|TRBJ2-2
CASRPAQPGELFF
TGTGCCAGCAGACCCGCACAACCGGGGGAGCTGTTTTTT
>TRBV1|-|-|TRBJ2-2
CTSSQGDSGRITGELFF
TGCACCAGCAGCCAAGGCGATAGCGGGAGGATCACCGGGGAGCTGTTTTTT
>TRBV19|-|-|TRBJ1-2
CASSIWGYGYTF
TGTGCCAGTAGTATATGGGGTTATGGCTACACCTTC
>TRBV7-9|-|TRBD1|TRBJ1-2
CASSLGQGLGYTF
TGTGCCAGCAGCTTAGGACAGGGGCTGGGCTACACCTTC
>TRBV4-3|-|TRBD2|TRBJ2-7
CASSQETLSSSGGWYEQYF
TGCGCCAGCAGCCAAGAGACCCTTTCCTCTAGCGGGGGGTGGTACGAGCAGTACTTC
>TRBV29-1|-|TRBD1|TRBJ2-3
CSVERGRRDTQYF
TGCAGCGTTGAGAGGGGGCGGAGAGATACGCAGTATTTT